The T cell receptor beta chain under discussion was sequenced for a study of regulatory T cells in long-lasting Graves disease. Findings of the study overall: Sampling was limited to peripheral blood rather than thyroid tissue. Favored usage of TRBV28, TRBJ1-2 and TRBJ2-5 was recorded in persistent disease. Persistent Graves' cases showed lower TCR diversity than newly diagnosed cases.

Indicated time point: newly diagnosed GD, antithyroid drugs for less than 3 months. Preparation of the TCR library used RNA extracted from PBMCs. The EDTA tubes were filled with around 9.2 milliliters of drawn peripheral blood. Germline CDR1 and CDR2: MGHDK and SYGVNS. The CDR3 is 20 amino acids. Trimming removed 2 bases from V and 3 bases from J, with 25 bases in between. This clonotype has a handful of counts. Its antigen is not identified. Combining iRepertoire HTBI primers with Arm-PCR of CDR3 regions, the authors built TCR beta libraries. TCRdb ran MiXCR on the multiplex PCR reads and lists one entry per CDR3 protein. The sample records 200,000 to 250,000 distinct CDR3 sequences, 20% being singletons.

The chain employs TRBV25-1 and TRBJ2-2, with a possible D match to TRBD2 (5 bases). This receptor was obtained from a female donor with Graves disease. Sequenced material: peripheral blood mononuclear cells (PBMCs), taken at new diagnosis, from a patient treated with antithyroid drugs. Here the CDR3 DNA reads TGTGCCAGCAGTGAAACCCTCAGGAACGACGCGCGAGGGTACACCGGGGAGCTGTTTTTT. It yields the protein CASSETLRNDARGYTGELFF.